This T cell receptor beta chain was retrieved from a study of blood T cell repertoires in COVID-19. Clones were read by immunoSEQ multiplex PCR, and TCRdb kept only the in-frame ones, dropping some. The sample holds 200,000 to 250,000 clones, about 88% seen once. Between the trimmed V and J ends, which lost 3 bases and 0 bases, there was a span of 15 bases. This CDR3 comprises 17 residues. The V gene's germline CDR1 is LGHNT and CDR2 FRNRAP. The chain carries TRBV12-5 and TRBJ1-5, with D possibly TRBD1 on 5 matching bases. Sequenced sample: peripheral blood. The sequence was collected from a man aged 55 to 70 with acute or convalescent COVID-19. The CDR3 DNA sequence: TGTGCTAGTGGTTTAGCTTTACAGGAGTTTAGCAATCAGCCCCAGCATTTT. As protein: CASGLALQEFSNQPQHF. The variable domain in full, completed from reference TRBV12-5 and TRBJ1-5, reads DARVTQTPRHKVTEMGQEVTMRCQPILGHNTVFWYRQTMMQGLELLAYFRNRAPLDDSGMPKDRFSAEMPDATLATLKIQPSEPRDSAVYFCASGLALQEFSNQPQHFGDGTRLSIL.